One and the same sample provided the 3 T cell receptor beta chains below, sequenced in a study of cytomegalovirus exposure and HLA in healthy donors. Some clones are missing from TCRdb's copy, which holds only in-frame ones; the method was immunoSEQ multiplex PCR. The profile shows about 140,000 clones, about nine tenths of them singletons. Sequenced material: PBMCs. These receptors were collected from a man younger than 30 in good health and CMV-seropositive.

CDR3 sequence reads: CASKVASHYGDEQFF. Here the CDR3 DNA reads TGTGCCAGCAAGGTGGCTAGCCACTATGGTGATGAGCAGTTCTTC. The rearrangement joins TRBV2 to TRBJ2-1, with a possible D match to TRBD2 (5 bases). The germline V gene has CDR1 SNHLY and CDR2 FYNNEI. V lost 7 bases and J 8 bases, leaving 21 bases between the germline ends. The CDR3 covers 15 residues.

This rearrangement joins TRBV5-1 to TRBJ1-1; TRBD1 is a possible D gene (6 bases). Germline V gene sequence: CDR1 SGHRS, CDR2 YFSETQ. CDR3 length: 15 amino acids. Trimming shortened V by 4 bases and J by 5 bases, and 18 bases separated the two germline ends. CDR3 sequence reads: CASSLWGQGRTEAFF. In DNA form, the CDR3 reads TGCGCCAGCAGCCTATGGGGGCAGGGACGGACTGAAGCTTTCTTT.

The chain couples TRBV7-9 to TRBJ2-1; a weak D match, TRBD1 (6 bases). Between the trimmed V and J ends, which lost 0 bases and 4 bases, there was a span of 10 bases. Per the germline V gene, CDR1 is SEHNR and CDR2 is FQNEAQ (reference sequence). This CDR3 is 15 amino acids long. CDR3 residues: CASSLAGGIYNEQFF. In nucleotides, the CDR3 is TGTGCCAGCAGCTTAGCAGGGGGAATTTACAATGAGCAGTTCTTC. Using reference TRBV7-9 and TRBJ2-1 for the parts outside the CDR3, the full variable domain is DTGVSQNPRHKITKRGQNVTFRCDPISEHNRLYWYRQTLGQGPEFLTYFQNEAQLEKSRLLSDRFSAERPKGSFSTLEIQRTEQGDSAMYLCASSLAGGIYNEQFFGPGTRLTVL.